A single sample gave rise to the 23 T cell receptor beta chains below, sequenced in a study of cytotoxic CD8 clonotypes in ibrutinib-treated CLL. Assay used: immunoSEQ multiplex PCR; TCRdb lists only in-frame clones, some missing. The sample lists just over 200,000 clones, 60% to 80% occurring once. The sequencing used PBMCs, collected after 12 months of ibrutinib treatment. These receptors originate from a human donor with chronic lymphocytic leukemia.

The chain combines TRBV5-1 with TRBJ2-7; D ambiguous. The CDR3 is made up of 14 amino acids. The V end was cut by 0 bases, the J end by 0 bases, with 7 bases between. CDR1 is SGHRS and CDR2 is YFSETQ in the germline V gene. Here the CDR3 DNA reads TGCGCCAGCAGCTTGGCGGCAGTCTCCTACGAGCAGTACTTC. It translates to CASSLAAVSYEQYF.

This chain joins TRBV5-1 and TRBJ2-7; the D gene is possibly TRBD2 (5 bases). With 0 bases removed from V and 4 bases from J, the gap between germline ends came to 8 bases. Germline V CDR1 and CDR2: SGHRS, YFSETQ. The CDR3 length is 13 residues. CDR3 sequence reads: CASSLVAGYEQYF. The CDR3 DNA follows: TGCGCCAGCAGCTTGGTGGCGGGTTACGAGCAGTACTTC.

The CDR3 region is CASSQENFNTDTQYF. In nucleotides, the CDR3 is TGCGCCAGCAGCCAAGAAAACTTTAACACAGATACGCAGTATTTT. The chain couples TRBV4-3 to TRBJ2-3, with D unclear. The CDR3 is made up of 15 amino acids. Germline CDR1 and CDR2: LGHNA and YSLEER. V lost 0 bases and J lost 2, with 9 bases in between.

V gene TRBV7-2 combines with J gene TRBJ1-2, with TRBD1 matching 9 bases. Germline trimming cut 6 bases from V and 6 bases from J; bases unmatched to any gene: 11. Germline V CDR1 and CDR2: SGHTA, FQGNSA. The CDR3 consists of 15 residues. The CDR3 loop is CASSPGSTGGDGYTF. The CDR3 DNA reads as TGTGCCAGCAGTCCAGGATCGACAGGGGGGGATGGCTACACCTTC.

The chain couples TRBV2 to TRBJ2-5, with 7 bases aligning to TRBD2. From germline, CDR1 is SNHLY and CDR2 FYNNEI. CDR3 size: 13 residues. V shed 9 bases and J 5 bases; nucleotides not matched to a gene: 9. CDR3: CASAQRGGETQYF. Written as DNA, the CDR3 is TGTGCCAGTGCCCAGCGGGGAGGTGAGACCCAGTACTTC.

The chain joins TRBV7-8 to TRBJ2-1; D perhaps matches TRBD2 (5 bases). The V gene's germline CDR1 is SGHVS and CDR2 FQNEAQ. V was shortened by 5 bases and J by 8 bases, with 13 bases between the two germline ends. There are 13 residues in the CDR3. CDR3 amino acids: CASSEGVTDEQFF. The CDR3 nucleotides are TGTGCCAGCAGCGAGGGAGTAACCGATGAGCAGTTCTTC.

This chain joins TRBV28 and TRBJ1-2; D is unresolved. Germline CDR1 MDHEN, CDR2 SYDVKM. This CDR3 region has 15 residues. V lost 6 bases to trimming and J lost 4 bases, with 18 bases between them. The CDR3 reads CASSTKPVGGYGYTF. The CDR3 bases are TGTGCCAGCAGCACCAAACCAGTCGGAGGCTATGGCTACACCTTC.

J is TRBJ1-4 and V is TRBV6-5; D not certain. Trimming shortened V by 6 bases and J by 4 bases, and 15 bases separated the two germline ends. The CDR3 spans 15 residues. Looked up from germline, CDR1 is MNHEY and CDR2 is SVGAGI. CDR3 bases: TGTGCCAGCAGCGCCCGTTCGGGGATTAATGAAAAACTGTTTTTT. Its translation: CASSARSGINEKLFF.

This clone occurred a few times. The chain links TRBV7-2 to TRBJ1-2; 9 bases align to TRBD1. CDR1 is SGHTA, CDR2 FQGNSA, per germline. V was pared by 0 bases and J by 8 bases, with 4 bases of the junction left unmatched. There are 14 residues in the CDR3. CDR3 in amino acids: CASSLAGQGGGYTF. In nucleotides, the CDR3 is TGTGCCAGCAGCTTAGCGGGACAGGGAGGCGGCTACACCTTC.

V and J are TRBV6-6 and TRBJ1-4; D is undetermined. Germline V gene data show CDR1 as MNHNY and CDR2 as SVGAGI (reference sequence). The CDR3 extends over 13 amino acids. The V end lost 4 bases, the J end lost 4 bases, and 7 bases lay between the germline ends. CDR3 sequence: CASSSQDNEKLFF. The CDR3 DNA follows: TGTGCCAGCAGTTCCCAGGATAATGAAAAACTGTTTTTT.

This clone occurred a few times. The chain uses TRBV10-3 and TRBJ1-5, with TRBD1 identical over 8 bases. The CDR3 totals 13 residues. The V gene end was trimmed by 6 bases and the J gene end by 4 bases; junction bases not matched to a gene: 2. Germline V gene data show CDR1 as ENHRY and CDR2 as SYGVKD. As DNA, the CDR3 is TGTGCCATCAGGGACAGGGAGAATCAGCCCCAGCATTTT. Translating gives CAIRDRENQPQHF.

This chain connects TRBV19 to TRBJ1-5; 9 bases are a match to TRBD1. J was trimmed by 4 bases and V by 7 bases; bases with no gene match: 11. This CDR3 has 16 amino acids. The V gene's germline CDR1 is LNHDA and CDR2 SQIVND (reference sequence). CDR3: CASNPIPGQGNQPQHF. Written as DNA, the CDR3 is TGTGCCAGTAACCCAATCCCTGGACAGGGGAATCAGCCCCAGCATTTT.

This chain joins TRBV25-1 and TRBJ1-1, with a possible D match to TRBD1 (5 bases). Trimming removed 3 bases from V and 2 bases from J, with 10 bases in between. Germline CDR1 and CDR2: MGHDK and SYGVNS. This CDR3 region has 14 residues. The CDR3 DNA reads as TGTGCCAGCAGTGAGACTGGACAAAACACTGAAGCTTTCTTT. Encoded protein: CASSETGQNTEAFF.

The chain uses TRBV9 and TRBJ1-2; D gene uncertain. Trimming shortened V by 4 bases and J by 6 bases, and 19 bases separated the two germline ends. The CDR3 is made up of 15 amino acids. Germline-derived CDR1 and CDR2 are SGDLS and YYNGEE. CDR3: CASSTRPATMDGYTF. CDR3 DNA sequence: TGTGCCAGCAGCACACGGCCGGCTACTATGGATGGCTACACCTTC.

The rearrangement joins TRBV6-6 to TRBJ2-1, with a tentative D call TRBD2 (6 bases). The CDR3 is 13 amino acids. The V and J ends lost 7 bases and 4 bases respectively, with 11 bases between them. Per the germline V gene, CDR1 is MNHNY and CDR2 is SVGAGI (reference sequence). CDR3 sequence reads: CASTAGTYNEQFF. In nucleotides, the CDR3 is TGTGCCAGCACCGCGGGGACGTACAATGAGCAGTTCTTC.

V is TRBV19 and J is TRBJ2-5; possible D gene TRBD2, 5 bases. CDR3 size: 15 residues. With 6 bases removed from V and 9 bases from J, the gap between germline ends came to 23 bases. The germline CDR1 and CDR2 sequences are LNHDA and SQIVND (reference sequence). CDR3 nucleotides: TGTGCCAGTAGAGAGAGACTTGGCCGCCTGGAGGCCCAGTACTTC. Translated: CASRERLGRLEAQYF. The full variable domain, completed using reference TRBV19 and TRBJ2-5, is DGGITQSPKYLFRKEGQNVTLSCEQNLNHDAMYWYRQDPGQGLRLIYYSQIVNDFQKGDIAEGYSVSREKKESFPLTVTSAQKNPTAFYLCASRERLGRLEAQYFGPGTRLLVL.

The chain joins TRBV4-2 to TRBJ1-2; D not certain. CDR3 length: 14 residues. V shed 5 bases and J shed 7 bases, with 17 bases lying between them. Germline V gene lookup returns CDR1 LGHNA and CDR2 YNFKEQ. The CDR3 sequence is CASSGYLGDAGYTF. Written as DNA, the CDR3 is TGTGCCAGCAGCGGGTATTTGGGAGATGCTGGCTACACCTTC.

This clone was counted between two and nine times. The CDR3 nucleotides are TGTGCCTGGAGCCTCGACCCGGGGGACGGAGAGCAGTACTTC. It specifies CAWSLDPGDGEQYF. This chain joins TRBV30 and TRBJ2-7; a possible D gene is TRBD2 (6 bases). This CDR3 has 14 amino acids. Germline-derived CDR1 and CDR2 are GTSNPN and SVGIG (reference sequence). Trimming took 3 bases from V and 7 from J, leaving 19 bases between them.

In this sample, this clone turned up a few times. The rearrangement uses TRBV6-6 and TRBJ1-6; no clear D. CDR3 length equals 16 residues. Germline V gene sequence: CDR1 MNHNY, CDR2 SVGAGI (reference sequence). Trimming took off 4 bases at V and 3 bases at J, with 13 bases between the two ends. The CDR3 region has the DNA TGTGCCAGCAGTTTCGGCCCGCGGGTCTATAATTCACCCCTCCACTTT. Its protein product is CASSFGPRVYNSPLHF.

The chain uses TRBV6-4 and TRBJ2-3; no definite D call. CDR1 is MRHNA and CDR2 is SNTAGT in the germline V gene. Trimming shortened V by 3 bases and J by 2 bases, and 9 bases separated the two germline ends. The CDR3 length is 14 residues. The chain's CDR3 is CASSEGTYTDTQYF. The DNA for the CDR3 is TGTGCCAGCAGTGAAGGCACTTACACAGATACGCAGTATTTT.

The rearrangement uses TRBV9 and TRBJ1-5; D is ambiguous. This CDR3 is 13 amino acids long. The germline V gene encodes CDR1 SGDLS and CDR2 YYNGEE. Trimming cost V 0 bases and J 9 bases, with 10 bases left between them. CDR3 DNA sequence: TGTGCCAGCAGCGTAGGGCCGGGCTGGCCCCAGCATTTT. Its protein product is CASSVGPGWPQHF. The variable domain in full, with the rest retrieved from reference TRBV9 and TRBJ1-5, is DSGVTQTPKHLITATGQRVTLRCSPRSGDLSVYWYQQSLDQGLQFLIQYYNGEERAKGNILERFSAQQFPDLHSELNLSSLELGDSALYFCASSVGPGWPQHFGDGTRLSIL.

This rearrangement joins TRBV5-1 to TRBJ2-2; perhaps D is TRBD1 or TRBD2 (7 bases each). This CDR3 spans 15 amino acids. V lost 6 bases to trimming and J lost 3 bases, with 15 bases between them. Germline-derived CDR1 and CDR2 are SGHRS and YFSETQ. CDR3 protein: CASTRGGVHTGELFF. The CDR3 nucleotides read TGCGCCAGCACCAGGGGGGGAGTACACACCGGGGAGCTGTTTTTT.

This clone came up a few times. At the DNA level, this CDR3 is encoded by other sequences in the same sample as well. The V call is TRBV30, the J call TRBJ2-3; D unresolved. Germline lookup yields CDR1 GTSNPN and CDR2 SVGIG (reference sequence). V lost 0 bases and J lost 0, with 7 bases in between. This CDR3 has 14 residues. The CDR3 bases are TGTGCCTGGAGTGTAGGAACTAGCACAGATACGCAGTATTTT. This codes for CAWSVGTSTDTQYF.